The 10 T cell receptor beta chains given below trace back to one sample, sequenced in a study of stem cell transplantation in POMP-related autoinflammatory disease. Using immunoSEQ multiplex PCR, the repertoire was profiled, and TCRdb retains in-frame clones only, with some absent. The sample gives approximately 2,200 clones, over 75% of which show up once; around 2.5% is in the top ten. The sequences come from Tregs from PBMCs, collected after stem cell transplantation. These receptors were collected from a human patient with POMP-related autoinflammation and immune dysregulation (PRAID). Part of the T cell pool may stem from the graft donor.

The gene calls are TRBV6-5 and TRBJ2-3; D unclear. Germline loops: CDR1 MNHEY, CDR2 SVGAGI. With 6 bases removed from V and 6 bases from J, the gap between germline ends came to 10 bases. The CDR3 totals 12 residues. The CDR3 reads CASSPYGDTQYF. The CDR3 DNA reads as TGTGCCAGCAGCCCGTACGGCGATACGCAGTATTTT.

The CDR3 spells CASSLLAGLGETQYF. CDR3 nucleotide sequence: TGTGCCAGCAGCTTACTAGCGGGACTAGGGGAGACCCAGTACTTC. This chain links TRBV7-2 with TRBJ2-5; 9 nucleotides align to TRBD2. Germline V gene sequence: CDR1 SGHTA, CDR2 FQGNSA. V shed 2 bases, J shed 5 bases, and the junction held 6 bases outside the gene matches. This CDR3 region has 15 residues.

The V call is TRBV2, the J call TRBJ2-5, with D unresolved. Deletions cut 6 bases from V and 3 bases from J, with 5 bases between. The CDR3 spans 11 residues. Germline V lookup: CDR1 SNHLY, CDR2 FYNNEI. The CDR3 DNA reads TGTGCCAGCAGGGGCGAAGAGACCCAGTACTTC. Translating it yields CASRGEETQYF.

The J gene is TRBJ1-3, the V gene TRBV11-2; no clear D. The germline gives CDR1 SGHAT, CDR2 FQNNGV. V was clipped by 2 bases and J by 3 bases, with 8 bases between them. The CDR3 length is 14 residues. The CDR3 sequence: CASSLSDIGNTIYF. The CDR3 DNA follows: TGTGCCAGCAGCTTATCAGATATTGGAAACACCATATATTTT.

The V and J genes are TRBV5-1 and TRBJ1-5; D gene uncertain. The length of the CDR3 is 15 residues. Germline CDR1 SGHRS, CDR2 YFSETQ. V lost 0 bases to trimming and J lost 2 bases, with 9 bases between them. The DNA of the CDR3 is TGCGCCAGCAGCTTGGGGGGTCCTGGCAATCAGCCCCAGCATTTT. Amino acids: CASSLGGPGNQPQHF.

This chain connects TRBV6-5 to TRBJ2-7, with 13 bases lining up with TRBD2. In germline, CDR1 is MNHEY, CDR2 SVGAGI. The CDR3 length is 15 residues. The V segment lost 4 bases and the J segment 7 bases; nucleotides outside the gene matches: 7. In DNA, the CDR3 is TGTGCCAGCAGTTTCGGACTAGCGGGAGTAGGTGAGCAGTACTTC. It yields the protein CASSFGLAGVGEQYF.

The gene calls are TRBV5-1 and TRBJ2-2; D is possibly TRBD1 (5 bases). CDR3 length equals 13 residues. CDR1 is SGHRS and CDR2 is YFSETQ in the germline V gene. V lost 3 bases, J lost 6 bases, and 9 bases lay in between. CDR3 amino acids: CASSYPGSGELFF. The CDR3 DNA sequence: TGCGCCAGCAGCTATCCAGGGTCCGGGGAGCTGTTTTTT.

The rearrangement uses TRBV24-1 and TRBJ2-3; 9 bases agree with TRBD1. Germline V gives CDR1 KGHDR, CDR2 SFDVKD. The CDR3 extends over 16 amino acids. The trim removed 5 bases at V and 6 bases at J, leaving 11 bases unmatched. The CDR3 region is CATSATPGTGPDTQYF. CDR3 bases: TGTGCCACCAGTGCTACCCCCGGGACAGGGCCCGATACGCAGTATTTT.

The chain combines TRBV7-9 with TRBJ2-1; TRBD2 agrees at 7 bases. The CDR3 has 14 amino acids. J lost 6 bases, V lost 2 bases, and 4 bases had no gene match. Per the germline V gene, CDR1 is SEHNR and CDR2 is FQNEAQ (reference sequence). CDR3 bases: TGTGCCAGCAGCTTACTAGCGGAAGGCAATGAGCAGTTCTTC. Translation gives CASSLLAEGNEQFF.

CDR3 in DNA: TGCGCCAGCAGTGGAACCGGGACCTATGGCTACACCTTC. This codes for CASSGTGTYGYTF. The chain joins TRBV10-1 to TRBJ1-2, with D perhaps matching TRBD1 (5 bases). V was trimmed by 4 bases and J by 4 bases, leaving 10 bases between them. The germline V gene has CDR1 WNHNN and CDR2 SYGVQD (reference sequence). There are 13 residues in the CDR3.